Presented here are 12 T cell receptor beta chains from one specimen sequenced in a study of T cell clones after liver transplantation. No antigens are known for them. Clones were read by immunoSEQ multiplex PCR, and TCRdb kept only the in-frame ones, dropping some. The table shows roughly 4,500 clones, with 25% to 30% occurring only once. Proliferating CFSE-low MLR cells were sequenced to define alloreactive TCRbeta sequences. The source material was CD4+ T cells from cultured PBMCs. These receptors all come from a human patient who received a liver transplant. Some T cells may be the graft donor's.

This clone came up a few times. The V and J genes are TRBV7-2 and TRBJ2-3, with D possibly matching TRBD2 (6 bases). V was shortened by 5 bases and J by 0 bases, with 18 bases between the two germline ends. CDR1 is SGHTA, CDR2 FQGNSA, per germline. CDR3 length: 17 amino acids. In nucleotides, the CDR3 is TGTGCCAGCAGCAGCCTATTGCGGGGCACCAGCACAGATACGCAGTATTTT. Protein: CASSSLLRGTSTDTQYF.

This rearrangement joins TRBV7-9 to TRBJ2-6; 7 bases agree with TRBD1. Germline lookup yields CDR1 SEHNR and CDR2 FQNEAQ (reference sequence). Germline trimming cut 6 bases from V and 1 base from J; bases unmatched to any gene: 6. CDR3 length: 16 amino acids. In DNA, the CDR3 is TGTGCCAGCAGTAGACAGGGTTCTTCTGGGGCCAACGTCCTGACTTTC. It codes for CASSRQGSSGANVLTF.

This chain connects TRBV6-4 to TRBJ1-5; 7 nucleotides align to TRBD1. J gave up 2 bases and V 5 bases, and 6 bases lay outside the gene matches. The CDR3 spans 15 residues. Germline V CDR1 and CDR2: MRHNA, SNTAGT. CDR3 sequence: CASSSQGIGNQPQHF. CDR3 DNA: TGTGCCAGCAGTTCACAGGGGATTGGCAATCAGCCCCAGCATTTT.

This clone has only a few counts. The chain employs TRBV7-2 and TRBJ2-7; weak D call: TRBD1 (6 bases). The length of the CDR3 is 13 residues. With 1 base removed from V and 3 bases from J, the gap between germline ends came to 7 bases. Germline CDR1 reads SGHTA; CDR2 reads FQGNSA. The CDR3: CASSLDRVYEQYF. The CDR3, as DNA: TGTGCCAGCAGCTTAGACAGGGTCTACGAGCAGTACTTC.

The chain joins TRBV7-3 to TRBJ1-4, with 7 bases aligning to TRBD1. Germline V gives CDR1 SGHTA, CDR2 FQGTGA. This CDR3 comprises 16 residues. Trimming cost V 5 bases and J 5 bases; bases outside gene matches: 11. CDR3 sequence: CASSTSPGQKNEKLFF. Here the CDR3 DNA reads TGTGCCAGCAGCACCTCGCCGGGACAGAAGAATGAAAAACTGTTTTTT.

Only one count was recorded for this clone. The V call is TRBV18, the J call TRBJ2-2, with TRBD1 matching over 7 bases. The CDR3 contains 16 residues. V shed 4 bases and J 0 bases; nucleotides not matched to a gene: 5. Per the germline V gene, CDR1 is KGHSH and CDR2 is LQKENI. Here the CDR3 reads CASSRPTGANTGELFF. The DNA of the CDR3 is TGTGCCAGCTCACGCCCCACAGGGGCGAACACCGGGGAGCTGTTTTTT.

For this clone: A much larger clone differs from this one at a single base, so this may be a read error. The chain links TRBV19 to TRBJ1-5; TRBD1 is a possible D gene (5 bases). The CDR3 runs 12 residues. CDR1 and CDR2 (germline): LNHDA, SQIVND (reference sequence). V shed 7 bases and J shed 7 bases, with 11 bases lying between them. For the CDR3, the DNA is TGTGCCAGTAAAGACAGCGAGCAGCCCCAGCATTTT. This translates into CASKDSEQPQHF.

This clone was recorded a few times. The chain links TRBV5-4 to TRBJ2-5; 7 positions match TRBD1. The CDR3 loop spans 13 amino acids. Trimming at V came to 0 bases and at J to 4 bases, leaving 0 bases not matched to a gene. Looked up from germline, CDR1 is SGHNT and CDR2 is YYREEE (reference sequence). This CDR3 reads CASSLDRGETQYF. In DNA form, the CDR3 reads TGTGCCAGCAGCTTGGACAGGGGAGAGACCCAGTACTTC.

CDR3 coding DNA: TGTGCCAGCAGCTGGGGACAGGTGTATGGCTACACCTTC. Protein sequence: CASSWGQVYGYTF. The rearrangement links TRBV7-2 to TRBJ1-2, with TRBD1 matching over 8 bases. The CDR3 runs to 13 residues. The germline gives CDR1 SGHTA, CDR2 FQGNSA. V gave up 4 bases and J gave up 5 bases; unmatched junction bases: 3.

The rearrangement joins TRBV5-8 to TRBJ2-2, with D perhaps TRBD2 (5 bases). CDR1 is SGHTS, CDR2 YDEGEE, per germline. V gave up 6 bases and J gave up 1 base, with 10 bases separating them. There are 14 residues in the CDR3. The CDR3 reads CASTKLGNTGELFF. The CDR3 DNA is TGTGCCAGCACAAAACTAGGGAACACCGGGGAGCTGTTTTTT. Supplemented by reference TRBV5-8 and TRBJ2-2, the full variable domain reads EAGVTQSPTHLIKTRGQQATLRCSPISGHTSVYWYQQALGLGLQFLLWYDEGEERNRGNFPPRFSGRQFPNYSSELNVNALELEDSALYLCASTKLGNTGELFFGEGSRLTVL.

The V call is TRBV15, the J call TRBJ2-7, with D tentatively TRBD2 (6 bases). V lost 1 base and J 0 bases, leaving 10 bases between the germline ends. The CDR3 is 15 residues long. Germline CDR1 LNHNV, CDR2 YYDKDF (reference sequence). CDR3 amino acids: CATSRGTEGSYEQYF. In nucleotides, the CDR3 is TGTGCCACCAGCAGAGGGACGGAGGGCTCCTACGAGCAGTACTTC.

The genes are TRBV11-2 and TRBJ2-5; either TRBD1 or TRBD2 may supply D (5 bases each). Germline V gene lookup returns CDR1 SGHAT and CDR2 FQNNGV. The length of the CDR3 is 13 residues. The ends were cut back, 3 bases at V and 3 bases at J, with 8 bases in the middle. Here the CDR3 DNA reads TGTGCCAGCAGCTTCGTGGGGGAAGAGACCCAGTACTTC. It encodes CASSFVGEETQYF.